The 12 T cell receptor beta chains below all came from one sample that was sequenced in a study of cytomegalovirus exposure and HLA in healthy donors. 13 Jbeta primers and 60 Vbeta primers were used for the PCR. Generated by immunoSEQ multiplex PCR, the TCRdb table keeps only in-frame clones and is missing some. The sample includes about 78,000 clones, under 70% seen only once; the top ten take around 6%. The sample comprised PBMCs. Receptors originate from a man aged 25 to 40 in good health and CMV-seropositive.

This clone was picked up a small number of times. The chain joins TRBV5-4 to TRBJ2-1; TRBD2 agrees at 9 bases. From germline, CDR1 is SGHNT and CDR2 YYREEE (reference sequence). The CDR3 consists of 15 residues. Trimming took 3 bases from V and 7 from J; bases not matched to a gene: 8. The CDR3 loop reads CASSSVGGRANEQFF. The DNA of the CDR3 is TGTGCCAGCAGCTCCGTGGGCGGGAGGGCGAATGAGCAGTTCTTC.

V and J are TRBV6-5 and TRBJ2-7, with TRBD2 matching over 14 bases. Germline V lookup: CDR1 MNHEY, CDR2 SVGAGI. Losses at the gene ends were 2 bases for V and 6 bases for J; bases not matched to a gene: 6. CDR3 length equals 16 residues. CDR3 residues: CASSYPTSGGAGEQYF. CDR3 in DNA: TGTGCCAGCAGTTACCCGACTAGCGGGGGGGCTGGCGAGCAGTACTTC.

This clone was recorded only once. The gene calls are TRBV11-3 and TRBJ2-5; 9 bases line up with TRBD1. This CDR3 has 17 amino acids. The V gene's germline CDR1 is SGHNT and CDR2 YENEEA. V lost 1 base, J lost 5 bases, and 11 bases stayed unmatched. CDR3 sequence (DNA): TGTGCCAGCAGCTTAGGGATTACCGGGACAGGGATGGAGACCCAGTACTTC. This gives the protein CASSLGITGTGMETQYF.

This clone was found a few times. This chain's CDR3 is CASSPDRVERKLFF. For the CDR3, the DNA is TGTGCCAGCAGCCCCGACAGGGTAGAAAGAAAACTGTTTTTT. The chain joins TRBV7-9 to TRBJ1-4; 7 bases map to TRBD1. V lost 5 bases and J lost 10; bases outside the gene matches: 10. Germline-derived CDR1 and CDR2 are SEHNR and FQNEAQ (reference sequence). This CDR3 is 14 amino acids long.

This clone has only one observation. This chain uses TRBV11-2 with TRBJ2-7; 11 positions match TRBD2. The germline gives CDR1 SGHAT, CDR2 FQNNGV. V dropped 0 bases and J dropped 3; count of bases not matched to a gene: 7. The CDR3 consists of 17 residues. The CDR3 protein is CASSLDTRLAGNYEQYF. CDR3 DNA sequence: TGTGCCAGCAGCTTAGATACCCGACTAGCGGGGAACTACGAGCAGTACTTC.

The chain links TRBV29-1 to TRBJ1-2, with a possible D match to TRBD1 (5 bases). V dropped 7 bases and J dropped 5 bases, with 14 bases sitting between them. The CDR3 is 12 amino acids. Germline V gene lookup returns CDR1 SQVTM and CDR2 ANQGSEA. CDR3 in amino acids: CSARAAGYGYTF. The CDR3, as DNA: TGCAGCGCCAGGGCCGCGGGGTATGGCTACACCTTC.

This chain uses TRBV5-5 with TRBJ1-1, with D hard to call. CDR1 is SGHKS, CDR2 YYEKEE, per germline (reference sequence). Trimming took off 4 bases at V and 6 bases at J, with 7 bases between the two ends. This CDR3 has 11 residues. The CDR3 reads CASSEEPEAFF. The CDR3 DNA reads as TGTGCCAGCAGCGAGGAGCCTGAAGCTTTCTTT.

The rearrangement links TRBV4-3 to TRBJ1-1; 8 nucleotides line up with TRBD1. The V and J ends lost 4 bases and 4 bases, in that order; junction bases with no gene match: 8. Germline loops: CDR1 LGHNA, CDR2 YSLEER. The CDR3 sequence is 15 residues long. The chain's CDR3 is CASSLPGQGPTEAFF. Here the CDR3 DNA reads TGCGCCAGCAGCCTCCCTGGACAGGGACCCACTGAAGCTTTCTTT.

This clone was picked up a small number of times. The chain carries TRBV9 and TRBJ1-1; possibly TRBD1 for D (5 bases). Per the germline V gene, CDR1 is SGDLS and CDR2 is YYNGEE. V lost 0 bases, J lost 4 bases, and 10 bases lay in between. CDR3 length: 14 residues. The CDR3 region has the DNA TGTGCCAGCAGCGTAGTGGCGGGGACCACTGAAGCTTTCTTT. It is translated as CASSVVAGTTEAFF.

V and J are TRBV6-1 and TRBJ2-1, with 13 nucleotides matching TRBD2. The CDR3 is 16 amino acids. Per the germline V gene, CDR1 is MNHNS and CDR2 is SASEGT. V gave up 0 bases and J gave up 7 bases; unmatched junction bases: 3. Here the CDR3 DNA reads TGTGCCAGCAGTGAAGCAAGGACTAGCGGGAGAAATGAGCAGTTCTTC. It encodes CASSEARTSGRNEQFF.

In DNA form, the CDR3 reads TGTGCCAGCAGCTTAACGAACGGCAGGGGGGAGACCCAGTACTTC. This codes for CASSLTNGRGETQYF. The J gene is TRBJ2-5, the V gene TRBV7-3, with 7 bases identical to TRBD1. Germline assignment: CDR1 SGHTA and CDR2 FQGTGA. The ends lost 0 bases at V and 5 bases at J; junction bases unmatched: 6. The CDR3 runs 15 residues. Based on the CDR3 plus reference TRBV7-3 and TRBJ2-5, the full variable domain is GAGVSQTPSNKVTEKGKYVELRCDPISGHTALYWYRQSLGQGPEFLIYFQGTGAADDSGLPNDRFFAVRPEGSVSTLKIQRTERGDSAVYLCASSLTNGRGETQYFGPGTRLLVL.

The J gene is TRBJ2-1, the V gene TRBV7-2; D is undetermined. This CDR3 has 13 amino acids. Germline CDR1 is SGHTA and CDR2 is FQGNSA. Trimming left V 3 bases short and J 6 bases short, with 9 bases between. The CDR3 nucleotides are TGTGCCAGCAGCTTCGAGTTTTCCAATGAGCAGTTCTTC. Amino acid sequence: CASSFEFSNEQFF.